Sequencing of this TCR beta chain was carried out in a study of CD8 T cells in ankylosing spondylitis. Notes on the study in general: In peripheral blood, disease-linked CD8+ clones occurred at relatively low frequencies.

TCRdb used MiXCR to reprocess the 5' RACE reads, holding one entry per CDR3 protein. The sample carries 100,000 to 150,000 distinct CDR3 sequences, approximately 10% recorded once. The CDR3 is 14 amino acids. The ends were cut back, 3 bases at V and 6 bases at J, with 15 bases in the middle. This clonotype was observed many times. Its antigen is still unknown. J is TRBJ2-7 and V is TRBV12-3 or TRBV12-4, with D tentatively TRBD2 (6 bases). Sequenced: blood, either unsorted or a sorted T cell fraction (not recorded which). The TCR sequence derives from a male donor with ankylosing spondylitis or in good health (not recorded which). The CDR3, as DNA: TGTGCCAGCAGTTTCGGGCTACCCGGGGGCGAGCAGTACTTC. Its translation: CASSFGLPGGEQYF.